This TCR beta chain was observed in a study of STAT5B mutations in CD4+ large granular lymphocyte leukemia. Study overall: Among healthy donors, a particular HLA allele went with more CDR3 'QG' motifs.

A word on this clone: What it binds is not known.

Germline lookup yields CDR1 SGHTA and CDR2 FQGNSA. V was clipped by 5 bases and J by 6 bases, with 14 bases between them. The CDR3 loop spans 13 amino acids. Findings of the study overall: TRBV06-family usage was enriched in top patient clones (8/27) versus controls (2/35).

The repertoire was sequenced with immunoSEQ multiplex PCR; TCRdb's copy has only in-frame clones and lacks some. The sample includes 20,000 to 25,000 clones, 82% seen only once; the top ten take under 10%. This chain uses TRBV7-2 with TRBJ2-7, with D maybe TRBD2 (6 bases). The clonotype originates from a human donor in good health. The sample comprised CD4+ T cells from blood buffy coats. In DNA form, the CDR3 reads TGTGCCAGCAGCCCTGGACGGGGAGGCGAGCAGTACTTC. Its translation is CASSPGRGGEQYF.